This T cell receptor beta chain was identified in a study of untreated major depressive disorder. For sex, age, current smoking status and body mass index, every depressed patient had a pairwise-matched non-depressed control. The donors were all European-descended. Around 95% CD4+ purity was typical by flow cytometry. The method was immunoSEQ multiplex PCR; TCRdb's version includes in-frame clones alone and lacks a portion of them. The sample has fewer than 25,000 clones, about 84% seen once. V dropped 5 bases and J dropped 10; count of bases not matched to a gene: 7. This CDR3 is built from 12 residues. Looked up from germline, CDR1 is LGHNA and CDR2 is YNFKEQ.

Sequencing was done on a sample of CD4+ T cells from PBMCs. The TCR originated in a woman aged 25 to 39 in good health. The chain employs TRBV4-2 and TRBJ1-2, with 7 bases lining up with TRBD1. CDR3 region: CASSLLTGDYTF. The CDR3 DNA follows: TGTGCCAGCAGCTTACTAACAGGGGACTACACCTTC.